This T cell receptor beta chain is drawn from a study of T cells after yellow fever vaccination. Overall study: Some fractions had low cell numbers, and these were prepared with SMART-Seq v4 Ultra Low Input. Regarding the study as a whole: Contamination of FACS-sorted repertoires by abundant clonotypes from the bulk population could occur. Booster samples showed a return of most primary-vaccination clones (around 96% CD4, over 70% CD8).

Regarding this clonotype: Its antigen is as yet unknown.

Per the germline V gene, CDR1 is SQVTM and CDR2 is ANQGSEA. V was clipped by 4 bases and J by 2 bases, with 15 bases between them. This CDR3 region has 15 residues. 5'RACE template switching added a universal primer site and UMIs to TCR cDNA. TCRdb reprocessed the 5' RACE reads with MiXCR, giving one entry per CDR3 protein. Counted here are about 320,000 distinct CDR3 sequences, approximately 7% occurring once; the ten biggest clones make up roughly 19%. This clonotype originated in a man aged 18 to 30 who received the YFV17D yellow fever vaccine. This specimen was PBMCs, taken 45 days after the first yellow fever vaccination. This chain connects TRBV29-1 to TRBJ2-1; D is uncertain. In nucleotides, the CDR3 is TGCAGCGTTGCCCCCTTGGGGATACCCTACAATGAGCAGTTCTTC. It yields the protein CSVAPLGIPYNEQFF.